The 12 T cell receptor beta chains reported below all come from one sample, sequenced in a study of human T cells and chemical hapten exposure. The time point here: pre-sensitization, week 0. Treatment defined: therapeutic diphenylcyclopropenone sensitization with weekly scalp DPC. TCRdb used MiXCR to reprocess the RACE reads, holding one entry per CDR3 protein. The sample holds over 300,000 distinct CDR3 sequences, approximately 5.1% seen once. Sequencing used whole blood, obtained in connection with sensitization to the hapten diphenylcyclopropenone (DPC). The receptors stem from a woman in her 50s with alopecia areata. Some clones in this sample may be carry-over from other donors' samples.

This clonotype occurred many times. This chain connects TRBV4-2 to TRBJ2-7; either TRBD1 or TRBD2 may supply D (5 bases each). CDR3 length: 12 amino acids. Trimming pared 4 bases from V and 6 bases from J, leaving 10 bases between. CDR1 is LGHNA and CDR2 is YNFKEQ in the germline V gene. The CDR3: CASSPVGGEQYF. CDR3 bases: TGTGCCAGCAGCCCCGTTGGGGGCGAGCAGTACTTC.

This clonotype has ten or more counts. V is TRBV15 and J is TRBJ1-1; D uncertain. Germline assignment: CDR1 LNHNV and CDR2 YYDKDF (reference sequence). V was pared by 4 bases and J by 5 bases, with 11 bases between. CDR3 length equals 13 residues. The chain's CDR3 is CATSMQGLTEAFF. For the CDR3, the DNA is TGTGCCACCAGCATGCAAGGGTTGACTGAAGCTTTCTTT.

This clonotype appeared many times. The V and J genes are TRBV4-1 and TRBJ2-4, with a weak D call TRBD1 (6 bases). The CDR3 runs 15 residues. Germline assignment: CDR1 MGHRA and CDR2 YSYEKL. Trimming stripped 2 bases from V and 8 bases from J, with 16 bases between. CDR3 residues: CASSQLNRVVDIQYF. For the CDR3, the DNA is TGCGCCAGCAGCCAACTGAACAGGGTTGTGGACATTCAGTACTTC.

This clonotype has a handful of counts. This sequence joins TRBV29-1 and TRBJ1-4, with 7 bases aligning to TRBD1. Germline values: CDR1 SQVTM, CDR2 ANQGSEA. V lost 6 bases and J lost 7; bases outside the gene matches: 8. The CDR3 covers 13 residues. DNA of the CDR3: TGCAGCGTGCATGACAGGGTTGGTGAAAAACTGTTTTTT. Amino acid sequence: CSVHDRVGEKLFF.

This clonotype showed up many times. This chain links TRBV12-3 or TRBV12-4 with TRBJ1-1, with D possibly matching TRBD1 (6 bases). CDR3 length equals 14 residues. The V gene lost 4 bases and the J gene lost 2 bases, with 11 bases spanning the gap. CDR3 amino acids: CASSWTASNTEAFF. The CDR3, as DNA: TGTGCCAGCAGTTGGACAGCTTCTAACACTGAAGCTTTCTTT.

The chain carries TRBV7-8 and TRBJ2-1; the match to TRBD2 covers 13 bases. V gave up 4 bases and J gave up 8 bases; unmatched junction bases: 14. This CDR3 is built from 18 residues. CDR1 is SGHVS and CDR2 is FQNEAQ in the germline V gene. CDR3 nucleotide sequence: TGTGCCAGCAGCTCACGGACTAGCGGGAGCCCCAGTCTCCATGAGCAGTTCTTC. It specifies CASSSRTSGSPSLHEQFF.

This clonotype has only a few counts. The gene calls are TRBV10-3 and TRBJ2-3; 10 bases align to TRBD2. This CDR3 is built from 16 residues. J was trimmed by 3 bases and V by 0 bases; bases with no gene match: 3. Germline V gene data show CDR1 as ENHRY and CDR2 as SYGVKD. CDR3 residues: CAISESPSGRTDTQYF. In DNA form, the CDR3 reads TGTGCCATCAGTGAGTCCCCTAGCGGGAGAACAGATACGCAGTATTTT.

This clonotype appeared a few times. The V call is TRBV6-2 or TRBV6-3, the J call TRBJ1-1, with D possibly matching TRBD1 (5 bases). The V end lost 5 bases, the J end lost 1 base, and 14 bases lay between the germline ends. The CDR3 length is 15 residues. Germline lookup yields CDR1 MNHEY and CDR2 SVGEGT. CDR3 sequence: CASSLRPGRNTEAFF. The CDR3 DNA reads TGTGCCAGCAGTCTAAGACCGGGGCGGAACACTGAAGCTTTCTTT.

This clonotype was seen repeatedly, ten times or more. The J gene is TRBJ2-3, the V gene TRBV3-1; D gene ambiguous. CDR3 size: 16 residues. V lost 0 bases and J lost 3, with 13 bases in between. Per germline, CDR1 LGHDT and CDR2 YNNKEL (reference sequence). The CDR3 region is CASSQDYVVVTDTQYF. CDR3 coding DNA: TGTGCCAGCAGCCAAGATTACGTCGTGGTAACAGATACGCAGTATTTT.

The V call is TRBV3-1, the J call TRBJ2-7, with 13 positions matching TRBD2. This CDR3 is 16 amino acids long. The germline V gene has CDR1 LGHDT and CDR2 YNNKEL (reference sequence). The junction had 5 bases not matched to a gene; V was cut back by 1 base and J by 5 bases. CDR3 protein: CASSQGTSGGLNEQYF. Here the CDR3 DNA reads TGTGCCAGCAGCCAAGGGACTAGCGGGGGCCTCAACGAGCAGTACTTC.

Only a few counts were recorded for this clonotype. The V gene is TRBV12-3 or TRBV12-4, the J gene TRBJ1-4, with D possibly TRBD1 on 5 matching bases. The CDR3 covers 14 residues. Trimming cost V 8 bases and J 6 bases, with 16 bases left between them. In DNA form, the CDR3 reads TGTGCCAGCGGAAAATACAGGAGGGATGAAAAACTGTTTTTT. Translating gives CASGKYRRDEKLFF.

This clonotype was seen ten or more times. In DNA, the CDR3 is TGTGCCAGCAGCTTAGAAGGACAGGGGAATTCACCCCTCCACTTT. This gives the protein CASSLEGQGNSPLHF. The genes are TRBV7-9 and TRBJ1-6, with 9 bases that match TRBD1. The CDR3 consists of 15 residues. V lost 1 base and J lost 7; bases outside the gene matches: 2. The germline V gene has CDR1 SEHNR and CDR2 FQNEAQ (reference sequence).